A selection of T cell receptor beta chains follows, all from one sample in a study of regulatory T cells in long-lasting Graves disease. TCRdb reprocessed the multiplex PCR reads via MiXCR and lists one record per CDR3 protein. The sample shows approximately 540,000 distinct CDR3 sequences, around 12% of them seen only once. These same records also appear under a second study, on T cells in Graves' hyperthyroidism and ophthalmopathy.

The sample consisted of peripheral blood mononuclear cells (PBMCs), taken at new diagnosis, from a patient treated with antithyroid drugs. The receptor source for this set is a woman under 40 with Graves disease. CDR3s include the opening cysteine and the closing phenylalanine or tryptophan. D genes are given only for firm matches. Clone size is given for some rows only: seen once, a few or many times, or a class if the clone is expanded.

abundance	v_gene	d_gene	j_gene	CDR3aa
many	TRBV28	.	TRBJ2-5	CASSLDGSQETQYF
many	TRBV19	.	TRBJ2-1	CASSMVGRVSYNEQFF
many	TRBV15	TRBD1	TRBJ2-5	CATPAQGAQETQYF
many	TRBV7-9	TRBD1	TRBJ1-2	CASSSGTGHGYTF
few	TRBV30	.	TRBJ2-3	CAWSVQILPADTQYF
many	TRBV4-3	.	TRBJ2-3	CASSHLSTGTDTQYF
many	TRBV11-2	.	TRBJ1-1	CASSLSEGAEAFF
many	TRBV7-2	.	TRBJ1-1	CASSFDSYTEAFF
many	TRBV18	.	TRBJ1-4	CASSNRDLRDEKLFF
many	TRBV6-2/TRBV6-3	.	TRBJ2-2	CASSLNFIIAESNTGELFF
many	TRBV7-8	.	TRBJ2-7	CASSLVAGPYEQYF
.	TRBV28	TRBD1	TRBJ2-4	CASSFTAGGQNIQYF
many	TRBV19	.	TRBJ2-5	CASNNGREETQYF
many	TRBV3-1	.	TRBJ2-7	CASSPQRNYEQYF
.	TRBV18	.	TRBJ2-3	CASKTSHSTDTQYF
.	TRBV6-1	.	TRBJ2-1	CASLPQWGDNEQFF
many	TRBV7-2	.	TRBJ2-3	CASSPGGTGSFTQYF
.	TRBV15	.	TRBJ1-3	CATSRGRGERTRTHGNTIYF
.	TRBV19	TRBD1	TRBJ1-5	CASSIFWTGGVQPQHF
.	TRBV30	.	TRBJ2-7	CAWSIQGRHEQYF
many	TRBV2	TRBD1	TRBJ2-5	CASRPGQGRETQYF
many	TRBV3-1	TRBD2	TRBJ2-3	CASRRREAADTQYF
many	TRBV7-3	.	TRBJ2-7	CASSLILGFEQYF
few	TRBV7-8	.	TRBJ1-5	CASSPRSFVSPQHF
many	TRBV6-1	.	TRBJ1-5	CASGTSNQPQHF